This TCR beta chain was found in a study of blood T cells in healthy people across ages. Study-wide results and caveats: In older individuals, TCR beta diversity per million T cells was lower, falling roughly linearly with age.

Per germline, CDR1 SGDLS and CDR2 YYNGEE. The CDR3 extends over 15 amino acids. Donation came from healthy Caucasian individuals in Russia who were aged about 6 to 95. This clonotype was seen a few times. Its antigen remains unknown. Through a sample-barcoded 5' primer and a J-beta primer mix, a second PCR was run for roughly 7 to 12 cycles. TCRdb fed the 5' RACE reads into MiXCR, producing one record per CDR3 protein. Of about 780,000 distinct CDR3 sequences listed, roughly 26% are singletons. These data also featured in a second study, about T cells of mothers and their children.

The J gene is TRBJ2-5, the V gene TRBV9; 7 bases agree with TRBD2. The DNA end is a closer match to TRBJ2-1, so the J assignment may be wrong. Sequencing used blood. The TCR was taken from a boy aged 5-17 years in good health. CDR3 loop: CASSAQRGPGGEQFF. Here the CDR3 DNA reads TGTGCCAGCAGCGCTCAGCGGGGCCCCGGGGGAGAGCAGTTCTTC.